This T cell receptor (beta chain) stems from a study of beta chain features in type 1 diabetes. Study-wide results and caveats: All four CD4+ subsets from Type 1 diabetes patients carried moderately but significantly shorter TCRB CDR3s.

Investigators reverse transcribed all isolated RNA, so they sequenced expressed TCRB transcripts. Data came from immunoSEQ multiplex PCR; TCRdb stores just in-frame clones and leaves some out. This table has 600,000 to 700,000 clones, over 10% appearing once. V dropped 4 bases and J dropped 0 bases, with 8 bases sitting between them. CDR3 size: 14 residues. CDR1 and CDR2 from the germline V gene are SNHLY and FYNNEI. On this clone: Its antigen remains unknown.

The source is a man younger than 40 with type 1 diabetes. V is TRBV2 and J is TRBJ2-3; no firm D call. Material for sequencing was naive CD4+ T cells from blood. CDR3 sequence (DNA): TGTGCCAGCAGTGCTGCGAGAAGCACAGATACGCAGTATTTT. Protein: CASSAARSTDTQYF.